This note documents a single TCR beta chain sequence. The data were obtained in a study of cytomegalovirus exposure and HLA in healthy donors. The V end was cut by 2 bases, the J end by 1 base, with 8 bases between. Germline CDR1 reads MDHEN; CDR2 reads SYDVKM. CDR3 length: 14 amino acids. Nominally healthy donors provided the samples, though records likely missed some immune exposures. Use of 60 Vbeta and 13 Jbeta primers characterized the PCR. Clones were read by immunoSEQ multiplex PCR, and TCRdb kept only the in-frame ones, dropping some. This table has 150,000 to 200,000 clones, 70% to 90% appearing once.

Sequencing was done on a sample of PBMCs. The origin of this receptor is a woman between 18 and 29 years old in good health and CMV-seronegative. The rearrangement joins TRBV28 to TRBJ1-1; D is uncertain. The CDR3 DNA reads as TGTGCCAGCAGTTTAGGGGAGGCGAACACTGAAGCTTTCTTT. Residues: CASSLGEANTEAFF.